Listed below are T cell receptor beta chains from one sample, sequenced in a study of chronic HIV infection and antiretroviral therapy. TCRdb re-called the 5' RACE reads through MiXCR, storing one row per CDR3 protein. The data hold about 38,000 distinct CDR3 sequences, with roughly 7.6% observed a single time. The sequenced material came from peripheral blood. The receptors originated from an adult who had HIV and had not received antiretroviral therapy, or was an uninfected healthy control (not recorded which). Both conserved end residues are part of each CDR3. The order of the fields is clone size, D gene, V gene, J gene, CDR3 protein, CDR3 DNA. D genes are given only for firm matches. Not all rows give a size; the values are once, few, many and, for expanded clones, a class.

many	TRBD2	TRBV5-1	TRBJ2-3	CASSLKLAGVTDTQYF	TGCGCCAGCAGCTTGAAACTAGCGGGAGTCACAGATACGCAGTATTTT
NA	NA	TRBV28	TRBJ2-7	CASTEDYEQYF	TGTGCCAGCACAGAGGATTACGAGCAGTACTTC
NA	NA	TRBV10-2	TRBJ1-1	CASSEGALNTEAFF	TGCGCCAGCAGTGAAGGGGCCCTGAACACTGAAGCTTTCTTT
many	NA	TRBV20-1	TRBJ2-7	CSARDNAGSYEQYF	TGCAGTGCTAGAGATAATGCAGGATCCTACGAGCAGTACTTC
few	NA	TRBV29-1	TRBJ2-1	CSVVADTYNEQFF	TGCAGCGTTGTGGCGGACACGTACAATGAGCAGTTCTTC
many	TRBD1	TRBV19	TRBJ2-7	CASTTPGQGAHEQYF	TGTGCCAGTACCACCCCGGGACAGGGGGCCCACGAGCAGTACTTC
NA	NA	TRBV28	TRBJ1-6	CASSLSSYNSPLHF	TGTGCCAGCAGTTTAAGCTCCTATAATTCACCCCTCCACTTT
NA	NA	TRBV7-8	TRBJ2-1	CASSLAADDEQFF	TGTGCCAGCAGCTTAGCAGCGGATGATGAGCAGTTCTTC
many	TRBD2	TRBV29-1	TRBJ2-3	CSAPRGKAGLAGAGTDTQYF	TGCAGCGCTCCTAGGGGAAAAGCGGGACTAGCGGGAGCCGGCACAGATACGCAGTATTTT
many	NA	TRBV2	TRBJ1-1	CASRGLTGGGTEAFF	TGTGCCAGCAGAGGCTTGACTGGAGGTGGGACTGAAGCTTTCTTT
NA	NA	TRBV28	TRBJ1-2	CASRDGVRLYGYTF	TGTGCCAGCAGGGATGGAGTCCGACTTTATGGCTACACCTTC
many	NA	TRBV6-1	TRBJ2-3	CASSEIEGEDTQYF	TGTGCCAGCAGTGAAATAGAGGGAGAGGATACGCAGTATTTT
many	NA	TRBV28	TRBJ1-1	CATGTLGTEAFF	TGTGCCACAGGGACTTTGGGCACTGAAGCTTTCTTT
NA	TRBD1	TRBV10-3	TRBJ1-1	CAISAGDRGNTETFF	TGTGCCATCAGTGCAGGGGACAGGGGGAACACTGAAACTTTCTTT
NA	NA	TRBV20-1	TRBJ2-1	CSARGFQGEDEQFF	TGCAGTGCTAGAGGTTTCCAGGGAGAAGATGAGCAGTTCTTC
few	TRBD2	TRBV28	TRBJ2-1	CASSLLSGGLADNEQFF	TGTGCCAGCAGTTTATTAAGTGGGGGACTAGCGGACAATGAGCAGTTCTTC
NA	TRBD1	TRBV4-1	TRBJ2-1	CASSLIPGQGANEQFF	TGCGCCAGCAGCCTGATTCCGGGACAGGGTGCCAATGAGCAGTTCTTC
many	NA	TRBV20-1	TRBJ2-3	CSASTASSTSTDTQYF	TGCAGCGCATCGACAGCGTCTTCTACTAGCACAGATACGCAGTATTTT
many	TRBD2	TRBV6-2/TRBV6-3	TRBJ2-3	CASSYSGRESADTQYF	TGTGCCAGCAGTTACTCCGGGCGGGAGAGTGCAGATACGCAGTATTTT
NA	NA	TRBV29-1	TRBJ2-5	CSVVGRRSQETQYF	TGCAGCGTTGTTGGCCGGAGGAGCCAAGAGACCCAGTACTTC
few	TRBD1	TRBV28	TRBJ1-2	CASSLGTASDYGYTF	TGTGCCAGCAGTTTAGGGACAGCCTCTGACTATGGCTACACCTTC
NA	TRBD2	TRBV9	TRBJ2-3	CASSPGLAEITDTQYF	TGTGCCAGCAGCCCCGGACTAGCGGAAATCACAGATACGCAGTATTTT
NA	NA	TRBV5-4	TRBJ1-2	CASSLRSGYGYTF	TGTGCCAGCAGCTTGAGGTCCGGCTATGGCTACACCTTC
NA	TRBD1	TRBV7-2	TRBJ2-5	CASSRDSGNQYF	TGTGCCAGCAGCCGGGACAGCGGCAACCAGTACTTC
many	TRBD1	TRBV10-3	TRBJ1-1	CAISLGGLSTEAFF	TGTGCCATCAGTTTAGGGGGCTTGTCAACTGAAGCTTTCTTT
many	NA	TRBV7-8	TRBJ2-1	CASRPTPGTLVKFF	TGTGCCAGCAGGCCAACTCCCGGGACCCTCGTAAAGTTCTTC
few	NA	TRBV2	TRBJ2-7	CASEPGSYEQYF	TGTGCCAGCGAACCGGGCTCCTACGAGCAGTACTTC
many	TRBD2	TRBV2	TRBJ2-2	CASRTTSGSSTGELFF	TGTGCCAGCAGAACTACTAGCGGGAGTTCCACCGGGGAGCTGTTTTTT
many	TRBD2	TRBV2	TRBJ2-5	CASVYQGLAGVHVPAF	TGTGCCAGCGTTTACCAGGGACTAGCGGGAGTCCACGTGCCCGCCTTC
many	NA	TRBV6-5	TRBJ2-2	CASAQGITGELFF	TGTGCCAGCGCGCAGGGGATTACCGGGGAGCTGTTTTTT
medium-sized	TRBD2	TRBV20-1	TRBJ2-1	CSARGLAGYNEQFF	TGCAGTGCTAGAGGTCTAGCGGGATACAATGAGCAGTTCTTC
many	TRBD1	TRBV3-1	TRBJ2-1	CASSHRDSNNEQFF	TGTGCCAGCAGCCACCGGGACAGTAACAATGAGCAGTTCTTC
many	NA	TRBV4-1	TRBJ1-2	CASSQVEKGPYGYTF	TGCGCCAGCAGCCAAGTTGAAAAGGGGCCCTATGGCTACACCTTC
many	TRBD1	TRBV5-5	TRBJ1-5	CASSLETGTGVSNQPQHF	TGTGCCAGCAGCTTGGAGACCGGGACAGGGGTTAGCAATCAGCCCCAGCATTTT
few	NA	TRBV12-3/TRBV12-4	TRBJ1-6	CASSPMGDSPLHF	TGTGCCAGCAGCCCCATGGGGGATTCACCCCTCCACTTT
many	NA	TRBV4-2	TRBJ2-3	CASSQKASGTDTQYF	TGTGCCAGCAGCCAAAAGGCTAGCGGCACAGATACGCAGTATTTT
NA	TRBD1	TRBV29-1	TRBJ1-4	CSVEGTGNEKLFF	TGCAGCGTTGAAGGGACAGGGAATGAAAAACTGTTTTTT
few	NA	TRBV20-1	TRBJ1-4	CSASIPGEKLFF	TGCAGTGCTAGTATCCCGGGAGAAAAACTGTTTTTT
NA	NA	TRBV3-1	TRBJ2-1	CASSQAQSSYNEQFF	TGTGCCAGCAGCCAAGCGCAGAGCTCCTACAATGAGCAGTTCTTC
many	TRBD2	TRBV28	TRBJ2-7	CASSSRLAGEQYF	TGTGCCAGCAGTTCCAGACTAGCTGGCGAGCAGTACTTC
few	TRBD1	TRBV29-1	TRBJ1-1	CSVGQGSTEAFF	TGCAGCGTTGGACAGGGAAGCACTGAAGCTTTCTTT
NA	NA	TRBV28	TRBJ2-7	CASSSPSWLRDPGPISYEQYF	TGTGCCAGCAGTTCCCCCTCCTGGCTACGGGACCCGGGACCTATCTCCTACGAGCAGTACTTC
many	TRBD1	TRBV29-1	TRBJ1-1	CSVGTAYTEAFF	TGCAGCGTAGGGACAGCTTACACTGAAGCTTTCTTT
many	NA	TRBV28	TRBJ2-1	CATDGTVGWNEQFF	TGTGCCACCGACGGGACTGTCGGCTGGAATGAGCAGTTCTTC
many	NA	TRBV6-6	TRBJ2-3	CASSLADSTDTQYF	TGTGCCAGCAGTTTGGCAGATAGCACAGATACGCAGTATTTT
NA	NA	TRBV20-1	TRBJ2-1	CSASRSYNEQFF	TGCAGTGCTAGCCGGTCCTACAATGAGCAGTTCTTC
many	NA	TRBV28	TRBJ2-7	CASGEFYEQYF	TGTGCCAGCGGTGAATTTTACGAGCAGTACTTC
many	NA	TRBV21-1	TRBJ2-6	CASSLRLSGANVLTF	TGTGCCAGCAGCTTGCGGCTCTCTGGGGCCAACGTCCTGACTTTC
NA	NA	TRBV2	TRBJ2-3	CASSYSRPTDTQYF	TGTGCCAGCAGTTACTCTAGGCCAACAGATACGCAGTATTTT
many	NA	TRBV5-1	TRBJ1-1	CASSFQGRRMNTEAFF	TGCGCCAGCAGCTTTCAGGGTCGGCGGATGAACACTGAAGCTTTCTTT